A single TCR beta chain is shown here with its context. The source of the sample is a study of spatial heterogeneity in lung cancer. Trimming shortened V by 4 bases and J by 2 bases, and 19 bases separated the two germline ends. The CDR3 is made up of 16 amino acids. Germline loops: CDR1 SGHRS, CDR2 YFSETQ. One entry per CDR3 protein results from TCRdb running MiXCR on the 5' RACE reads. The repertoire holds about 82,000 distinct CDR3 sequences, with 10% to 15% as singletons. Indicated time point: sample taken at primary tumor resection. Frozen PBMC, nontumor lung or tumor provided whole RNA, which was sequenced unsorted.

The chain combines TRBV5-1 with TRBJ2-7, with D tentatively TRBD1 (6 bases). The specimen was PBMCs, collected at surgery. This sequence originates from a male donor with early-stage non-small cell lung cancer. CDR3 DNA sequence: TGCGCCAGCAGCCCGATGACAGGAACCACCCCCTACGAGCAGTACTTC. It translates to CASSPMTGTTPYEQYF. Full variable domain (remainder filled in from reference TRBV5-1 and TRBJ2-7): KAGVTQTPRYLIKTRGQQVTLSCSPISGHRSVSWYQQTPGQGLQFLFEYFSETQRNKGNFPGRFSGRQFSNSRSEMNVSTLELGDSALYLCASSPMTGTTPYEQYFGPGTRLTVT.